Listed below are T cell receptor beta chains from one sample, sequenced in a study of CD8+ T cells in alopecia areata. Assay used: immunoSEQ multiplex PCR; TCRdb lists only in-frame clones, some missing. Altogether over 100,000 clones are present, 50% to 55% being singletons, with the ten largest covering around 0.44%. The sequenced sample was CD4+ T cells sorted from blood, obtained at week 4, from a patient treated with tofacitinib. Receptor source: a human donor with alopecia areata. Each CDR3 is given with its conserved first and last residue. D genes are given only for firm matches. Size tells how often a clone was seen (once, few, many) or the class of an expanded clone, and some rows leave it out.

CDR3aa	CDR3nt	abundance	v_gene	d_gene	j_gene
CASSYSTSGGQETQYF	TGTGCCAGCAGTTACTCGACTAGCGGGGGGCAAGAGACCCAGTACTTC	many	TRBV6-5	TRBD2	TRBJ2-5
CASSQDGQGQEKLFF	TGCGCCAGCAGCCAAGATGGACAGGGACAGGAAAAACTGTTTTTT	NA	TRBV4-1	TRBD1	TRBJ1-4
CASNPGTGGEKLFF	TGTGCCAGCAACCCCGGGACAGGAGGCGAAAAACTGTTTTTT	few	TRBV7-9	TRBD1	TRBJ1-4
CASSPVGETQYF	TGTGCCAGCAGCCCCGTTGGGGAGACCCAGTACTTC	NA	TRBV14	NA	TRBJ2-5
CASTAPHNSPLHF	TGTGCCAGCACGGCTCCCCATAATTCACCCCTCCACTTT	NA	TRBV6-1	NA	TRBJ1-6
CSVLPGRQRNTEAFF	TGCAGCGTCCTGCCCGGGAGGCAGAGGAACACTGAAGCTTTCTTT	few	TRBV29-1	NA	TRBJ1-1
CASWRGGGTGELFF	TGTGCCAGCTGGCGGGGTGGAGGCACCGGGGAGCTGTTTTTT	NA	TRBV28	NA	TRBJ2-2
CASREGQRGEQYF	TGTGCCAGCAGGGAGGGACAGAGGGGCGAGCAGTACTTC	NA	TRBV6-6	NA	TRBJ2-7
CASSLDRVSPLHF	TGTGCCAGCAGCTTAGATCGAGTTTCACCCCTCCACTTT	NA	TRBV13	NA	TRBJ1-6
CASRSTGAGQPQHF	TGTGCCAGCAGATCGACAGGGGCTGGTCAGCCCCAGCATTTT	NA	TRBV6-5	TRBD1	TRBJ1-5
CSAEGLGETQYF	TGCAGCGCCGAGGGCCTGGGGGAGACCCAGTACTTC	NA	TRBV29-1	NA	TRBJ2-5
CASSLTGAVNQPQHF	TGTGCCAGTTCACTCACGGGGGCAGTGAATCAGCCCCAGCATTTT	NA	TRBV7-9	NA	TRBJ1-5
CASNAAGSYNEQFF	TGTGCCAGCAACGCAGCGGGCTCCTACAATGAGCAGTTCTTC	NA	TRBV7-2	NA	TRBJ2-1
CASSHDWTGNYGYTF	TGTGCCAGCAGCCATGACTGGACAGGGAACTATGGCTACACCTTC	NA	TRBV4-2	TRBD1	TRBJ1-2
CASSHPGSIYEQYF	TGCGCCAGCAGTCACCCAGGGTCGATCTACGAGCAGTACTTC	once	TRBV23-1	NA	TRBJ2-7
CASSVQGAYTEAFF	TGTGCCAGCAGTGTGCAGGGGGCGTACACTGAAGCTTTCTTT	NA	TRBV2	TRBD1	TRBJ1-1
CASSSPRGEGREETQYF	TGTGCCAGCAGCTCCCCTAGGGGGGAGGGCCGGGAAGAGACCCAGTACTTC	few	TRBV5-4	NA	TRBJ2-5
CAWSHDSAGLGNIQYF	TGTGCCTGGAGTCACGATTCGGCGGGACTAGGGAACATTCAGTACTTC	NA	TRBV30	TRBD2	TRBJ2-4
CAWSVTRSSGANVLTF	TGTGCCTGGAGTGTTACGAGGAGCTCTGGGGCCAACGTCCTGACTTTC	NA	TRBV30	NA	TRBJ2-6
CSVRQVLNTEAFF	TGCAGCGTGAGACAGGTCCTGAACACTGAAGCTTTCTTT	NA	TRBV29-1	NA	TRBJ1-1
CSSPSPGQSITSTDTQYF	TGCAGCAGTCCTTCACCGGGACAGAGCATAACCAGCACAGATACGCAGTATTTT	NA	TRBV29-1	TRBD1	TRBJ2-3
CASSSKGGADSPLHF	TGCGCCAGCAGCTCCAAGGGCGGGGCCGATTCACCCCTCCACTTT	NA	TRBV5-1	NA	TRBJ1-6
CASSSDRGAGYTF	TGTGCCAGCAGCTCTGACAGAGGCGCTGGCTACACCTTC	NA	TRBV5-4	NA	TRBJ1-2
CSVGDFTYEQYF	TGCAGCGTTGGTGATTTCACCTACGAGCAGTACTTC	NA	TRBV29-1	NA	TRBJ2-7
CASLAGVYEQYF	TGTGCCAGCCTAGCGGGGGTCTACGAGCAGTACTTC	NA	TRBV6-1	TRBD2	TRBJ2-7
CSVERFGGGQGAGNEQFF	TGCAGCGTTGAAAGATTCGGTGGGGGGCAGGGGGCTGGGAATGAGCAGTTCTTC	NA	TRBV29-1	TRBD1	TRBJ2-1
CASSLESHEQYF	TGCGCCAGCAGCTTGGAGTCCCACGAGCAGTACTTC	NA	TRBV5-1	NA	TRBJ2-7
CSVELGTLGTEAFF	TGCAGCGTTGAATTGGGCACCTTGGGAACTGAAGCTTTCTTT	few	TRBV29-1	NA	TRBJ1-1
CASEGGTAAGYTF	TGTGCCAGCGAAGGAGGAACAGCCGCGGGCTACACCTTC	NA	TRBV19	NA	TRBJ1-2
CSSHRGETQYF	TGCAGCTCCCATAGGGGAGAGACCCAGTACTTC	NA	TRBV29-1	NA	TRBJ2-5
CSVEGLAGGPHNEQFF	TGCAGCGTTGAGGGTCTAGCGGGAGGGCCCCACAATGAGCAGTTCTTC	few	TRBV29-1	TRBD2	TRBJ2-1
CASSQGTDNYGYTF	TGTGCCAGCAGCCAAGGGACGGATAACTATGGCTACACCTTC	NA	TRBV4-2	NA	TRBJ1-2